The entry below describes one T cell receptor (beta chain). Its antigen remains unknown. The data are from a study of cytomegalovirus exposure and HLA in healthy donors. Study background: There were 85 million or so unique TCRs (from HLA-typed donors) in an early data release. When over 300 donors were genotyped, about 80% of them were found to fall in the Caucasian-associated ancestry cluster. Overall study findings and caveats: Analyzed later, association rates of TCRs varied across HLA loci, with DRB1 most and HLA-C fewest.

Vbeta (60) and Jbeta (13) primers were used in the PCR. Original methodology: An analysis that came later counted 70 million to 100 million unique TCR beta chains, approximately 9.9 million shared. Sequencing was performed with immunoSEQ multiplex PCR; in TCRdb, only in-frame clones are kept and a portion is missing. Clone size and the V and J calls come from that table; the DNA yielded D and trimming. Of 90,000 to 100,000 clones in the sample, approximately 9% are singletons; the top ten hold 4.5% to 6.5%. Germline V gives CDR1 MNHNS, CDR2 SASEGT. Deletions cut 10 bases from V and 0 bases from J, with 15 bases between. The CDR3 sequence is 14 residues long.

Sequencing was performed on PBMCs. The chain is built from TRBV6-1 and TRBJ1-1, with D maybe TRBD1 (5 bases). The sequence derives from a man between 50 and 59 years old in good health and CMV-seropositive. CDR3 sequence (DNA): TGTGCCACGGGGGTGGGGGGTGTGAACACTGAAGCTTTCTTT. Its translation: CATGVGGVNTEAFF.